The 3 T cell receptor beta chains below were found in one sample sequenced in a study of blood T cell repertoires in COVID-19. The assay was immunoSEQ multiplex PCR, and TCRdb's table has in-frame clones only and misses some. Altogether about 26,000 clones are present, approximately 72% being singletons, with the ten largest covering 7.3%. Input material: peripheral blood. The receptors derive from a man aged 55 to 70 with active or convalescent COVID-19.

The chain links TRBV9 to TRBJ1-1, with 8 bases identical to TRBD1. V lost 4 bases to trimming and J lost 2 bases; unmatched junction nucleotides: 7. This CDR3 is built from 15 residues. Germline lookup yields CDR1 SGDLS and CDR2 YYNGEE. CDR3 bases: TGTGCCAGCAGCATGACAGGGGATCGAAACACTGAAGCTTTCTTT. Translating gives CASSMTGDRNTEAFF.

This clone is a singleton in its sample. The gene calls are TRBV6-6 and TRBJ2-7, with TRBD1 as a possible D gene (6 bases). CDR1 is MNHNY and CDR2 is SVGAGI in the germline V gene (reference sequence). Trimming removed 2 bases from V and 3 bases from J, with 14 bases in between. The CDR3 runs 15 residues. The CDR3 region is CASSYGGQRIYEQYF. CDR3 DNA sequence: TGTGCCAGCAGTTACGGTGGACAGCGGATCTACGAGCAGTACTTC.

The genes are TRBV18 and TRBJ2-7; 8 bases fit TRBD1. The CDR3 loop spans 14 amino acids. Per the germline V gene, CDR1 is KGHSH and CDR2 is LQKENI. With V trimmed by 2 bases and J by 2 bases, 2 bases remained unmatched. The CDR3 bases are TGTGCCAGCTCACCAGGGACAGGACCCTACGAGCAGTACTTC. Translating gives CASSPGTGPYEQYF.